Sequencing of this T cell receptor beta chain was carried out in a study of vaccination effects on CD4 cells after COVID-19. The CDR3 has 13 amino acids. CDR1 SGHNT and CDR2 YYREEE come from the germline V gene (reference sequence). V lost 7 bases, J lost 7 bases, and 17 bases lay in between. This clone was seen only once. The antigen remains undetermined. Only in-frame clones appear in the TCRdb table, and some are missing; sequencing was by immunoSEQ multiplex PCR. The sample shows 25,000 to 35,000 clones, roughly 63% of them seen only once. Prior to sequencing, the ViraFEST assay stimulated PBMC with viral peptide pools, which expanded the antigen-specific CD4+ T cells. Isolation of CD4+ T cells took place after about 10 days of culture. Participants were given two doses of BNT162b2 or mRNA-1273 vaccine. They grew around 2.2 million PBMC in each well, adding around 10 IU/ml IL-2 and roughly 9.3 ug/ml peptides.

The chain combines TRBV5-4 with TRBJ1-2, with D perhaps TRBD1 (5 bases). The sample in question was CD4+ T cells from PBMCs cultured with SARS-CoV-2 spike peptides, obtained after COVID-19 vaccination. This clonotype originated in a human donor who received a COVID-19 vaccine. In nucleotides, the CDR3 is TGTGCCAGCCCCGGAGGACGGGGGGTTGGCTACACCTTC. This translates into CASPGGRGVGYTF.